This passage covers 14 T cell receptor beta chains from one sample sequenced in a study of OX40 agonist ivuxolimab in advanced cancers. Produced via immunoSEQ multiplex PCR; TCRdb's table is partial and in-frame only. The sample lists 65,000 to 95,000 clones; roughly 88% were seen once. This specimen was CD4+ or CD8+ T cells sorted from blood, taken in a trial of the OX40 agonist ivuxolimab. The receptors derive from an adult with an advanced solid tumor such as melanoma, head and neck, liver or kidney cancer.

The chain carries TRBV2 and TRBJ2-7, with D possibly matching TRBD2 (5 bases). Germline values: CDR1 SNHLY, CDR2 FYNNEI. V shed 1 base and J shed 3 bases, with 22 bases lying between them. The CDR3 runs 18 residues. CDR3 sequence reads: CASSEEGAVGSWNYEQYF. The CDR3 DNA sequence: TGTGCCAGCAGTGAAGAGGGAGCTGTGGGGTCCTGGAACTACGAGCAGTACTTC.

This clone came up once. The genes are TRBV19 and TRBJ2-2; 9 bases are a match to TRBD1. The CDR3 spans 15 residues. V shed 6 bases and J 1 base; nucleotides not matched to a gene: 3. Germline CDR1 is LNHDA and CDR2 is SQIVND (reference sequence). CDR3 bases: TGTGCCAGTAGATGGGGACAGGGGAACACCGGGGAGCTGTTTTTT. Protein product: CASRWGQGNTGELFF.

The V and J genes are TRBV7-2 and TRBJ2-2; 10 bases are shared with TRBD1. The junction had 7 bases not matched to a gene; V was cut back by 4 bases and J by 8 bases. The CDR3 has 15 residues. The V gene's germline CDR1 is SGHTA and CDR2 FQGNSA. CDR3 region: CASSSIDRGPGELFF. The CDR3 DNA reads TGTGCCAGCAGCTCGATAGACAGGGGGCCTGGGGAGCTGTTTTTT.

The chain joins TRBV7-8 to TRBJ1-6, with D perhaps TRBD1 (6 bases). Trimming stripped 4 bases from V and 0 bases from J, with 16 bases between. This CDR3 has 18 amino acids. CDR1 is SGHVS, CDR2 FQNEAQ, per germline. As DNA, the CDR3 is TGTGCCAGCAGCTCGACAGGTTTTCTTAGCTCCTATAATTCACCCCTCCACTTT. It specifies CASSSTGFLSSYNSPLHF. Supplemented by reference TRBV7-8 and TRBJ1-6, the full variable domain reads GAGVSQSPRYKVAKRGQDVALRCDPISGHVSLFWYQQALGQGPEFLTYFQNEAQLDKSGLPSDRFFAERPEGSVSTLKIQRTQQEDSAVYLCASSSTGFLSSYNSPLHFGNGTRLTVT.

The J gene is TRBJ1-6, the V gene TRBV10-3; 8 bases are shared with TRBD1. This CDR3 has 14 residues. V gave up 6 bases and J gave up 9 bases; unmatched junction bases: 7. Germline V gene data show CDR1 as ENHRY and CDR2 as SYGVKD. The DNA for the CDR3 is TGTGCCATCAGACCAGGGGGCTCTGGTTCACCCCTCCACTTT. The encoded protein is CAIRPGGSGSPLHF.

The table lists this clone with a few counts. The chain couples TRBV5-5 to TRBJ1-6; possible D gene TRBD1, 6 bases. The CDR3 length is 16 residues. The ends were cut back, 0 bases at V and 2 bases at J, with 9 bases in the middle. Germline V gives CDR1 SGHKS, CDR2 YYEKEE (reference sequence). The CDR3 sequence is CASSLEPGAYNSPLHF. The CDR3 DNA is TGTGCCAGCAGCTTGGAACCAGGGGCCTATAATTCACCCCTCCACTTT.

The chain employs TRBV29-1 and TRBJ1-1; no clear D. This CDR3 has 10 residues. V was trimmed by 3 bases and J by 7 bases, leaving 6 bases between them. Germline V gene data show CDR1 as SQVTM and CDR2 as ANQGSEA. In DNA, the CDR3 is TGCAGCGTTGACGGCATTGAAGCTTTCTTT. Amino acid sequence: CSVDGIEAFF. Supplemented by reference TRBV29-1 and TRBJ1-1, the full variable domain reads SAVISQKPSRDICQRGTSLTIQCQVDSQVTMMFWYRQQPGQSLTLIATANQGSEATYESGFVIDKFPISRPNLTFSTLTVSNMSPEDSSIYLCSVDGIEAFFGQGTRLTVV.

The chain employs TRBV19 and TRBJ1-6, with D possibly being TRBD1 (5 bases). CDR1 is LNHDA and CDR2 is SQIVND in the germline V gene (reference sequence). V was clipped by 6 bases and J by 9 bases, with 9 bases between them. The CDR3 has 12 amino acids. The CDR3 region is CASSTGGSPLHF. The DNA for the CDR3 is TGTGCCAGTAGCACCGGGGGTTCACCCCTCCACTTT.

This chain joins TRBV9 and TRBJ1-1, with D tentatively TRBD1 (6 bases). Trimming cost V 2 bases and J 1 base, with 12 bases left between them. CDR1 and CDR2 from the germline V gene are SGDLS and YYNGEE. This CDR3 has 15 residues. The CDR3 is CASSVFGGGNTEAFF. Here the CDR3 DNA reads TGTGCCAGCAGCGTTTTTGGAGGGGGGAACACTGAAGCTTTCTTT. Drawing the rest from reference TRBV9 and TRBJ1-1, the complete variable domain is DSGVTQTPKHLITATGQRVTLRCSPRSGDLSVYWYQQSLDQGLQFLIQYYNGEERAKGNILERFSAQQFPDLHSELNLSSLELGDSALYFCASSVFGGGNTEAFFGQGTRLTVV.

The V call is TRBV19, the J call TRBJ1-5; a weak D match, TRBD1 (5 bases). Germline CDR1 reads LNHDA; CDR2 reads SQIVND (reference sequence). CDR3 length: 16 residues. Trimming took off 7 bases at V and 3 bases at J, with 19 bases between the two ends. The CDR3 region is CASKQITGTANQPQHF. The CDR3 DNA sequence: TGTGCCAGTAAACAAATCACCGGGACGGCCAATCAGCCCCAGCATTTT.

The chain combines TRBV14 with TRBJ2-7; 7 positions agree with TRBD2. The CDR3 consists of 13 residues. Per germline, CDR1 SGHDN and CDR2 FVKESK. J lost 3 bases, V lost 4 bases, and 3 bases had no gene match. Here the CDR3 reads CASSLGTNYEQYF. CDR3 DNA: TGTGCCAGCAGCCTCGGGACTAACTACGAGCAGTACTTC.

This clone appeared a single time. V usage is TRBV27 and J usage is TRBJ2-3, with TRBD2 matching over 12 bases. Losses at the gene ends were 4 bases for V and 3 bases for J; bases not matched to a gene: 5. The CDR3 sequence is 16 residues long. Germline V gene data show CDR1 as MNHEY and CDR2 as SMNVEV (reference sequence). The CDR3 spells CASSSLAGGFTDTQYF. The CDR3 nucleotides read TGTGCCAGCAGTTCTCTAGCGGGGGGGTTTACAGATACGCAGTATTTT.

This clone was counted only a few times. V usage is TRBV7-6 and J usage is TRBJ2-2; D is ambiguous. There are 12 residues in the CDR3. V shed 4 bases and J shed 5 bases, with 5 bases lying between them. Germline loops: CDR1 SGHVS, CDR2 FNYEAQ. The CDR3 sequence is CASSSSTGELFF. The CDR3 bases are TGTGCCAGCAGCTCGTCAACCGGGGAGCTGTTTTTT.

The chain couples TRBV2 to TRBJ2-1; TRBD1 agrees at 8 bases. V lost 5 bases and J lost 3; bases outside the gene matches: 15. This CDR3 region has 18 residues. CDR1 is SNHLY and CDR2 is FYNNEI in the germline V gene. CDR3 in DNA: TGTGCCAGCAGTAGGGCAGGGGGCATGTCGAGGGGCTACAATGAGCAGTTCTTC. Its protein product is CASSRAGGMSRGYNEQFF.